Presented here are 30 T cell receptor beta chains from one specimen sequenced in a study of shared clonotypes between healthy human individuals. Assay: immunoSEQ multiplex PCR; the TCRdb copy retains only in-frame clones and omits some. The sample lists about 600,000 clones, around 97% occurring once. Sequenced material: naive CD4+ T cells sorted from blood. The subset here: CD45RA+ positively selected. The receptors stem from a woman aged 25 to 39 in good health.

The chain uses TRBV6-1 and TRBJ1-3, with D maybe TRBD1 (5 bases). The V gene lost 2 bases and the J gene lost 3 bases, with 11 bases spanning the gap. Per germline, CDR1 MNHNS and CDR2 SASEGT. The CDR3 spans 15 residues. In DNA form, the CDR3 reads TGTGCCAGCAGTGAAAGGGGAGGGCTTGGAAACACCATATATTTT. This codes for CASSERGGLGNTIYF.

In this sample, this clone turned up a few times. The J gene is TRBJ1-5, the V gene TRBV7-9; a weak D match, TRBD1 (6 bases). Germline V lookup: CDR1 SEHNR, CDR2 FQNEAQ (reference sequence). CDR3 length: 12 residues. V was clipped by 8 bases and J by 11 bases, with 16 bases between them. CDR3 coding DNA: TGTGCCAGCCGAAGGGGGGAGGGCTCCCAGCATTTT. Encoded protein: CASRRGEGSQHF. The whole variable domain, filled in from reference TRBV7-9 and TRBJ1-5, reads DTGVSQNPRHKITKRGQNVTFRCDPISEHNRLYWYRQTLGQGPEFLTYFQNEAQLEKSRLLSDRFSAERPKGSFSTLEIQRTEQGDSAMYLCASRRGEGSQHFGDGTRLSIL.

The chain couples TRBV10-3 to TRBJ1-4, with 10 bases fitting TRBD1. CDR1 is ENHRY and CDR2 is SYGVKD in the germline V gene. V trimming: 3 bases; J trimming: 7 bases; junction bases outside the gene matches: 8. The CDR3 extends over 16 amino acids. The DNA for the CDR3 is TGTGCCATCAGTGACCCCGACAGGGGGCTTACTGAAAAACTGTTTTTT. This gives the protein CAISDPDRGLTEKLFF.

The chain joins TRBV29-1 to TRBJ1-1, with no clear D. The V and J ends lost 4 bases and 0 bases respectively, with 9 bases between them. Germline lookup yields CDR1 SQVTM and CDR2 ANQGSEA. CDR3 length: 13 amino acids. CDR3 region: CSVGQLLNTEAFF. CDR3 sequence (DNA): TGCAGCGTTGGACAACTCTTGAACACTGAAGCTTTCTTT.

This sequence joins TRBV15 and TRBJ2-3; TRBD1 agrees at 10 bases. From germline, CDR1 is LNHNV and CDR2 YYDKDF (reference sequence). Germline trimming cut 1 base from V and 4 bases from J; bases unmatched to any gene: 8. CDR3 length: 17 residues. For the CDR3, the DNA is TGTGCCACCAGCAGAGCTCTGACAGGGGGCGACGCAGATACGCAGTATTTT. This encodes CATSRALTGGDADTQYF.

V gene TRBV6-6 combines with J gene TRBJ2-1; 7 bases are a match to TRBD2. The germline V gene encodes CDR1 MNHNY and CDR2 SVGAGI (reference sequence). The CDR3 is 15 residues long. With V trimmed by 5 bases and J by 7 bases, 11 bases remained unmatched. CDR3 region: CASSPLAGGANEQFF. The CDR3 bases are TGTGCCAGCAGTCCGTTAGCGGGCGGGGCTAATGAGCAGTTCTTC.

This sequence joins TRBV10-3 and TRBJ2-3, with 9 bases lining up with TRBD2. Losses at the gene ends were 0 bases for V and 5 bases for J; bases not matched to a gene: 30. The CDR3 runs 24 residues. The germline V gene encodes CDR1 ENHRY and CDR2 SYGVKD. The CDR3 DNA reads TGTGCCATCAGTGAGTCGATTTCGCTAGGGGGGGCTAGCGGGACGCGTCGATTCCGAGATACGCAGTATTTT. Translating it yields CAISESISLGGASGTRRFRDTQYF.

V usage is TRBV27 and J usage is TRBJ1-6; D call uncertain. This CDR3 contains 13 residues. Germline CDR1 reads MNHEY; CDR2 reads SMNVEV (reference sequence). V was clipped by 6 bases and J by 13 bases, with 16 bases between them. The DNA for the CDR3 is TGTGCCAGCAGATTCGACCGTTCTTTCCCCCTCCACTTT. Encoded protein: CASRFDRSFPLHF.

J is TRBJ1-1 and V is TRBV6-5; D call uncertain. The CDR3 length is 13 residues. Trimming left V 2 bases short and J 5 bases short, with 9 bases between. CDR1 and CDR2 from the germline V gene are MNHEY and SVGAGI. Here the CDR3 reads CASSYPMGTEAFF. CDR3 DNA: TGTGCCAGCAGTTACCCAATGGGGACTGAAGCTTTCTTT.

This clone was seen once. This chain links TRBV4-2 with TRBJ2-3; D gene unclear. From germline, CDR1 is LGHNA and CDR2 YNFKEQ. The CDR3 contains 12 residues. Trimming pared 0 bases from V and 3 bases from J, leaving 1 base between. CDR3 sequence (DNA): TGTGCCAGCAGCCAAGAAACAGATACGCAGTATTTT. It translates to CASSQETDTQYF.

A single count supports this clone. The CDR3: CARPAGGSYEQYF. The CDR3 DNA sequence: TGTGCCAGGCCAGCGGGAGGATCCTACGAGCAGTACTTC. The rearrangement uses TRBV27 and TRBJ2-7, with TRBD2 identical over 9 bases. The ends lost 9 bases at V and 1 base at J; junction bases unmatched: 4. CDR3 length equals 13 residues. Germline V gene data show CDR1 as MNHEY and CDR2 as SMNVEV (reference sequence).

This sequence joins TRBV5-1 and TRBJ2-7; D perhaps matches TRBD1 (6 bases). Germline CDR1 reads SGHRS; CDR2 reads YFSETQ. The CDR3 runs 14 residues. The V end lost 2 bases, the J end lost 10 bases, and 19 bases lay between the germline ends. CDR3 sequence: CASSFGTISPEQYF. The CDR3 DNA reads TGCGCCAGCAGCTTCGGGACAATCTCGCCGGAACAGTACTTC.

The genes are TRBV11-3 and TRBJ2-1; tentative D call: TRBD2 (5 bases). Germline V lookup: CDR1 SGHNT, CDR2 YENEEA. V gave up 1 base and J gave up 5 bases, with 12 bases separating them. The CDR3 loop spans 15 amino acids. CDR3 sequence reads: CASSLAGREHNEQFF. For the CDR3, the DNA is TGTGCCAGCAGCTTAGCGGGAAGAGAACACAATGAGCAGTTCTTC.

The chain has TRBV18 and TRBJ2-7; D is possibly TRBD2 (6 bases). CDR1 and CDR2 from the germline V gene are KGHSH and LQKENI. The CDR3 runs to 13 residues. V was cut by 3 bases and J by 5 bases, with 11 bases left in between. The CDR3 DNA sequence: TGTGCCAGCTCACCCCGGGAGATCCACGAGCAGTACTTC. This codes for CASSPREIHEQYF.

The rearrangement uses TRBV7-9 and TRBJ2-2; unclear D gene. The CDR3 length is 16 residues. Germline values: CDR1 SEHNR, CDR2 FQNEAQ (reference sequence). V was pared by 5 bases and J by 1 base, with 14 bases between. CDR3 in DNA: TGTGCCAGCAGCCCCCGACAACCTCAGAACACCGGGGAGCTGTTTTTT. This translates into CASSPRQPQNTGELFF.

CDR3 loop: CASSKRSSREDATGELFF. As DNA, the CDR3 is TGTGCCAGCAGCAAAAGAAGTTCGCGGGAGGACGCCACCGGGGAGCTGTTTTTT. The rearrangement links TRBV7-7 to TRBJ2-2; 8 positions match TRBD2. The V segment lost 5 bases and the J segment 4 bases; nucleotides outside the gene matches: 15. This CDR3 region has 18 residues. Germline CDR1 reads SSHAT; CDR2 reads FNYEAQ (reference sequence).

The genes are TRBV11-2 and TRBJ2-7; a possible D gene is TRBD2 (6 bases). Germline CDR1 is SGHAT and CDR2 is FQNNGV. V was cut by 2 bases and J by 0 bases, with 8 bases left in between. The length of the CDR3 is 14 residues. CDR3 DNA sequence: TGTGCCAGCAGCTTACTAGCGAGCTCCTACGAGCAGTACTTC. Translation gives CASSLLASSYEQYF. Together with reference TRBV11-2 and TRBJ2-7, the CDR3 gives the full variable domain: EAGVAQSPRYKIIEKRQSVAFWCNPISGHATLYWYQQILGQGPKLLIQFQNNGVVDDSQLPKDRFSAERLKGVDSTLKIQPAKLEDSAVYLCASSLLASSYEQYFGPGTRLTVT.

The rearrangement joins TRBV6-5 to TRBJ1-6; the D gene is possibly TRBD1 (6 bases). This CDR3 has 13 residues. V dropped 8 bases and J dropped 3 bases, with 8 bases sitting between them. From germline, CDR1 is MNHEY and CDR2 SVGAGI. The CDR3 sequence: CASQDSYNSPLHF. DNA for the CDR3: TGTGCCAGCCAGGACAGCTATAATTCACCCCTCCACTTT.

The CDR3 DNA reads TGTGCCAGCACAGACCTCGAGTCTCTCAGTGAGCAGTTCTTC. Its protein product is CASTDLESLSEQFF. The rearrangement uses TRBV27 and TRBJ2-1; D is unresolved. This CDR3 has 14 residues. The germline CDR1 and CDR2 sequences are MNHEY and SMNVEV (reference sequence). Trimming shortened V by 7 bases and J by 9 bases, and 19 bases separated the two germline ends.

This chain links TRBV10-1 with TRBJ2-2; D uncertain. Germline V CDR1 and CDR2: WNHNN, SYGVQD (reference sequence). The CDR3 spans 14 residues. The germline V and J ends were trimmed by 5 bases and 2 bases, with 9 bases remaining between them. The CDR3 sequence: CASSLYRNTGELFF. The CDR3 DNA reads TGCGCCAGCAGTCTCTACCGTAACACCGGGGAGCTGTTTTTT.

The chain carries TRBV28 and TRBJ2-7; TRBD2 matches at 9 bases. V dropped 6 bases and J dropped 7; count of bases not matched to a gene: 10. The CDR3 is made up of 14 amino acids. Germline V gene data show CDR1 as MDHEN and CDR2 as SYDVKM. The CDR3 loop is CASRALAGIGEQYF. CDR3 nucleotide sequence: TGTGCCAGCAGAGCGCTAGCGGGAATCGGAGAGCAGTACTTC. Filled out from reference TRBV28 and TRBJ2-7, the complete variable domain reads DVKVTQSSRYLVKRTGEKVFLECVQDMDHENMFWYRQDPGLGLRLIYFSYDVKMKEKGDIPEGYSVSREKKERFSLILESASTNQTSMYLCASRALAGIGEQYFGPGTRLTVT.

The J gene is TRBJ1-2, the V gene TRBV27; D is unresolved. Germline-derived CDR1 and CDR2 are MNHEY and SMNVEV (reference sequence). CDR3 length: 16 amino acids. V was pared by 4 bases and J by 4 bases, with 19 bases between. The CDR3 reads CASSYWGAGVFYGYTF. CDR3 bases: TGTGCCAGCAGTTATTGGGGAGCCGGTGTTTTCTATGGCTACACCTTC.

The CDR3 protein is CASSLGAGYEQYF. DNA of the CDR3: TGCGCCAGCAGCTTGGGGGCAGGGTACGAGCAGTACTTC. The chain employs TRBV5-1 and TRBJ2-7; perhaps TRBD1 as D (5 bases). In germline, CDR1 is SGHRS, CDR2 YFSETQ. The CDR3 has 13 residues. Trimming shortened V by 0 bases and J by 4 bases, and 8 bases separated the two germline ends.

V usage is TRBV18 and J usage is TRBJ2-2; 10 bases fit TRBD2. The CDR3 has 15 residues. V was pared by 1 base and J by 5 bases, with 1 base of the junction left unmatched. In germline, CDR1 is KGHSH, CDR2 LQKENI. CDR3 sequence (DNA): TGTGCCAGCTCACCACTACTAGCGGGAACCGGGGAGCTGTTTTTT. This codes for CASSPLLAGTGELFF. The full variable domain, with the rest looked up from reference TRBV18 and TRBJ2-2, is NAGVMQNPRHLVRRRGQEARLRCSPMKGHSHVYWYRQLPEEGLKFMVYLQKENIIDESGMPKERFSAEFPKEGPSILRIQQVVRGDSAAYFCASSPLLAGTGELFFGEGSRLTVL.

The rearrangement joins TRBV27 to TRBJ2-2, with D perhaps matching TRBD2 (6 bases). Germline assignment: CDR1 MNHEY and CDR2 SMNVEV (reference sequence). The CDR3 contains 15 residues. V was trimmed by 2 bases and J by 4 bases, leaving 11 bases between them. For the CDR3, the DNA is TGTGCCAGCAGTTTACGGACTACGGGCACCGGGGAGCTGTTTTTT. It translates to CASSLRTTGTGELFF.

V is TRBV6-6 and J is TRBJ2-2, with a weak D call TRBD1 (5 bases). The CDR3 covers 13 residues. Deletions cut 5 bases from V and 5 bases from J, with 9 bases between. Germline assignment: CDR1 MNHNY and CDR2 SVGAGI (reference sequence). The CDR3, as DNA: TGTGCCAGCAGTCTACAGGAGACCGGGGAGCTGTTTTTT. Translated, it gives CASSLQETGELFF.

This sequence joins TRBV5-6 and TRBJ2-7; 12 positions agree with TRBD2. This CDR3 has 14 amino acids. Trimming cost V 4 bases and J 5 bases; bases outside gene matches: 4. Looked up from germline, CDR1 is SGHDT and CDR2 is YYEEEE. The CDR3 bases are TGTGCCAGCAGCCCCCGGACTAGCGGGAACGAGCAGTACTTC. Amino acids: CASSPRTSGNEQYF.

The rearrangement links TRBV4-2 to TRBJ2-1, with 10 nucleotides matching TRBD2. V lost 6 bases and J lost 6; bases outside the gene matches: 11. The CDR3 consists of 16 residues. CDR1 is LGHNA, CDR2 YNFKEQ, per germline. The CDR3 region is CASSPQLAGVSNEQFF. The CDR3, as DNA: TGTGCCAGCAGTCCCCAGCTAGCGGGAGTTTCCAATGAGCAGTTCTTC.

This clone was detected only a few times. The V and J genes are TRBV29-1 and TRBJ2-2, with 10 nucleotides matching TRBD1. V shed 7 bases, J shed 4 bases, and the junction held 3 bases outside the gene matches. The germline CDR1 and CDR2 sequences are SQVTM and ANQGSEA. The CDR3 is made up of 13 amino acids. CDR3 in amino acids: CSGDRGGTGELFF. DNA of the CDR3: TGCAGCGGGGACAGGGGTGGCACCGGGGAGCTGTTTTTT.

The rearrangement uses TRBV9 and TRBJ2-3; 7 bases match TRBD2. The junction had 5 bases not matched to a gene; V was cut back by 2 bases and J by 2 bases. Germline V gene lookup returns CDR1 SGDLS and CDR2 YYNGEE. The CDR3 extends over 15 amino acids. CDR3 bases: TGTGCCAGCAGCGTTGGCGGGGGAATCACAGATACGCAGTATTTT. It specifies CASSVGGGITDTQYF.